One and the same sample provided the 22 T cell receptor beta chains below, sequenced in a study of CD8+CD57+ T cells in acquired aplastic anemia. According to the study, genomic DNA was the template for TCR beta VDJ and CDR3 profiling. TCRdb used MiXCR to reprocess the reads, holding one entry per CDR3 protein. This sample has 200,000 to 250,000 distinct CDR3 sequences; approximately 45% occur once, and the top ten carry 7% to 9.5%. Before being chosen for sequencing, patients had shown CD8+CD57+ cell expansion by flow cytometry. The sample consisted of sorted CD4+, CD8+, or CD8+CD57+ T cells (not recorded which) from PBMCs. Receptors were obtained from a human donor with aplastic anemia.

In this sample, this clonotype turned up once. The V gene is TRBV12-3 or TRBV12-4, the J gene TRBJ2-7; 8 bases line up with TRBD1. The CDR3 length is 15 residues. V gave up 6 bases and J gave up 0 bases; unmatched junction bases: 7. Written as DNA, the CDR3 is TGTGCCAGCAGCCCCCGGACAGGGAGCTCCTACGAGCAGTACGTC. It codes for CASSPRTGSSYEQYV.

The CDR3 sequence is CSAREVWAGGSTDTQYF. Written as DNA, the CDR3 is TGCAGTGCTAGAGAGGTGTGGGCGGGGGGGAGCACAGATACGCAGTATTTT. This rearrangement joins TRBV20-1 to TRBJ2-3, with TRBD2 matching over 9 bases. This CDR3 contains 17 residues. The V and J ends lost 0 bases and 0 bases, in that order; junction bases with no gene match: 7. Looked up from germline, CDR1 is DFQATT and CDR2 is SNEGSKA (reference sequence).

This clonotype was counted many times. The chain joins TRBV10-3 to TRBJ2-1; TRBD2 matches at 8 bases. In germline, CDR1 is ENHRY, CDR2 SYGVKD. The CDR3 has 14 residues. V lost 6 bases to trimming and J lost 1 base; unmatched junction nucleotides: 2. The CDR3, as DNA: TGTGCCATCAGGGGGACTAGTTCCTACAATGAGCAGTTCTTC. Amino acid sequence: CAIRGTSSYNEQFF.

This clonotype has at least ten counts. This chain links TRBV2 with TRBJ1-2; D gene unclear. Germline-derived CDR1 and CDR2 are SNHLY and FYNNEI. CDR3 length: 10 amino acids. V lost 7 bases and J lost 4, with 4 bases in between. CDR3 DNA sequence: TGTGCCAGCAAGGGCTATGGCTACACCTTC. It is translated as CASKGYGYTF.

This clonotype came up many times. The V call is TRBV6-5, the J call TRBJ2-1; 11 bases agree with TRBD2. The V gene's germline CDR1 is MNHEY and CDR2 SVGAGI. V lost 8 bases, J lost 7 bases, and 16 bases stayed unmatched. CDR3 length: 17 amino acids. The CDR3 protein is CASRKTSRPSGRNEQFF. The DNA of the CDR3 is TGTGCCAGCCGCAAGACCTCTAGGCCTAGCGGGAGGAATGAGCAGTTCTTC.

As regards this clonotype: At one end the junction does not follow the germline gene, possibly because of a read error. V gene TRBV5-1 combines with J gene TRBJ2-7; no clear D. Germline V gives CDR1 SGHRS, CDR2 YFSETQ. The CDR3 is made up of 14 amino acids. CDR3 in DNA: TGTGCCAGCAGCTCCCTAGGAGCTGGGAACGAGCAGTACTTC. Amino acid sequence: CASSSLGAGNEQYF.

At least ten counts were recorded for this clonotype. CDR3 nucleotides: TGTGCCAGCAGCTTAGGGGGGGGCACTGAAGCTTTCTTT. Its protein product is CASSLGGGTEAFF. The chain combines TRBV6-4 with TRBJ1-1; D may be TRBD1 (6 bases). Trimming shortened V by 6 bases and J by 4 bases, and 12 bases separated the two germline ends. Looked up from germline, CDR1 is MRHNA and CDR2 is SNTAGT. The CDR3 contains 13 residues.

The chain combines TRBV2 with TRBJ2-1, with TRBD2 matching over 11 bases. The CDR3 totals 15 residues. Germline assignment: CDR1 SNHLY and CDR2 FYNNEI. After removal of 3 bases from V and 9 bases from J, the junction contained 7 bases not matched to a gene. The CDR3 DNA sequence: TGTGCCAGCAGTGATGGGACTAGCGGAAGGGGTGAGCAGTTCTTC. Translated, it gives CASSDGTSGRGEQFF.

The chain recombines TRBV6-5 with TRBJ2-7; D gene ambiguous. V was shortened by 0 bases and J by 0 bases, with 6 bases between the two germline ends. Germline V gene sequence: CDR1 MNHEY, CDR2 SVGAGI. The CDR3 spans 14 residues. CDR3 loop: CASSYSSNSYEQYF. CDR3 nucleotide sequence: TGTGCCAGCAGTTACTCGTCCAACTCCTACGAGCAGTACTTC.

This rearrangement joins TRBV7-9 to TRBJ2-7, with 9 bases fitting TRBD1. V dropped 4 bases and J dropped 4; count of bases not matched to a gene: 11. The germline CDR1 and CDR2 sequences are SEHNR and FQNEAQ (reference sequence). This CDR3 is 16 amino acids long. CDR3 sequence (DNA): TGTGCCAGCAGCTCAACCGGGACAGGGTATTCGTACGAGCAGTACTTC. Translation: CASSSTGTGYSYEQYF.

There are a few counts of this clonotype. This sequence joins TRBV9 and TRBJ2-3, with a weak D call TRBD2 (6 bases). This CDR3 spans 16 amino acids. V lost 0 bases and J lost 2, with 13 bases in between. Germline V lookup: CDR1 SGDLS, CDR2 YYNGEE. The CDR3: CASSVGLALITDTQYF. CDR3 sequence (DNA): TGTGCCAGCAGCGTAGGGCTAGCGCTGATCACAGATACGCAGTATTTT.

The genes are TRBV10-3 and TRBJ2-3, with 12 bases that match TRBD2. The J segment lost 5 bases and the V segment lost 3 bases, leaving 9 bases of the junction unmatched. The length of the CDR3 is 17 residues. The germline gives CDR1 ENHRY, CDR2 SYGVKD. The CDR3 loop is CAISDDSSGGAVDTQYF. The CDR3 DNA reads as TGTGCCATCAGTGATGATTCTAGCGGGGGGGCGGTAGATACGCAGTATTTT.

The chain carries TRBV7-3 and TRBJ2-7; 12 nucleotides match TRBD2. V shed 2 bases, J shed 1 base, and the junction held 9 bases outside the gene matches. The CDR3 totals 18 residues. Per germline, CDR1 SGHTA and CDR2 FQGTGA. The CDR3 region is CASSLLTSGGPRSYEQYF. The CDR3 bases are TGTGCCAGCAGCTTATTGACTAGCGGGGGACCTAGGTCCTACGAGCAGTACTTC.

This clonotype was counted ten times or more. The chain combines TRBV29-1 with TRBJ2-7, with a weak D call TRBD1 (5 bases). Germline V gives CDR1 SQVTM, CDR2 ANQGSEA. Trimming shortened V by 1 base and J by 0 bases, and 7 bases separated the two germline ends. The CDR3 runs 13 residues. CDR3 sequence reads: CSVEGTPSYEQYF. The CDR3 DNA is TGCAGCGTTGAAGGGACACCCTCCTACGAGCAGTACTTC.

In its sample, this clonotype was seen a few times. V and J are TRBV2 and TRBJ2-7; D is unresolved. Deletions cut 7 bases from V and 2 bases from J, with 18 bases between. The germline V gene has CDR1 SNHLY and CDR2 FYNNEI. The CDR3 is 15 amino acids. The CDR3 DNA is TGTGCCAGCAAATTGGGTTGGGATCGGCCCTACGAGCAGTACTTC. Protein product: CASKLGWDRPYEQYF.

This clonotype was found a few times. The genes are TRBV24-1 and TRBJ1-5; D possibly corresponds to TRBD1 (5 bases). The V end was cut by 3 bases, the J end by 9 bases, with 14 bases between. The V gene's germline CDR1 is KGHDR and CDR2 SFDVKD. This CDR3 is built from 14 residues. The CDR3: CATSDRGRYGPQHF. In DNA, the CDR3 is TGTGCCACCAGTGATAGGGGCAGGTATGGGCCCCAGCATTTT.

Notes on this clonotype: This sequence may be a read error, since a much larger clone differs from it by one base. This sequence joins TRBV5-1 and TRBJ1-2; D call uncertain. The CDR3 covers 14 residues. Per germline, CDR1 SGHRS and CDR2 YFSETQ. The CDR3 region has the DNA TGTGCCAGCAGCTTAACCGGGATCCGCTGGGGCTACACCTTC. Residues: CASSLTGIRWGYTF.

V gene TRBV7-9 combines with J gene TRBJ1-2, with D possibly being TRBD1 (5 bases). Germline V lookup: CDR1 SEHNR, CDR2 FQNEAQ (reference sequence). The CDR3 is made up of 15 amino acids. V lost 5 bases to trimming and J lost 1 base, with 14 bases between them. CDR3 residues: CASSGRQTNNYGYTF. The CDR3 DNA sequence: TGTGCCAGCAGCGGCAGACAGACTAATAACTATGGCTACACCTTC.

As for this clonotype: With a much larger clone just one base away, this may be a read error. The conserved phenylalanine or tryptophan is not found at the CDR3 terminus, so this likely reflects a read error. The rearrangement uses TRBV6-5 and TRBJ2-3; no definite D call. The CDR3 has 15 amino acids. Germline assignment: CDR1 MNHEY and CDR2 SVGAGI. Trimming cost V 0 bases and J 6 bases, with 13 bases left between them. In nucleotides, the CDR3 is TGTGCCAGCAGTTACTCAATTTCAGGAGCCGATACGCAGTATTCT. The encoded protein is CASSYSISGADTQYS.

The chain has TRBV5-8 and TRBJ2-1; D is tentatively TRBD1 or TRBD2 (5 bases each). V lost 2 bases and J lost 7, with 13 bases in between. The CDR3 consists of 14 residues. Germline loops: CDR1 SGHTS, CDR2 YDEGEE. The CDR3 region has the DNA TGTGCCAGCAGCTTCAGGGACCGGCCTAATGAGCAGTTCTTC. Translation: CASSFRDRPNEQFF.

A note on this clonotype: It may be a read error: a sequence one base away is much more abundant. The chain is built from TRBV7-2 and TRBJ1-5; D is unclear. The length of the CDR3 is 16 residues. The germline V gene has CDR1 SGHTA and CDR2 FQGNSA. CDR3: CASSGPGGVSTGELLF. In DNA, the CDR3 is TGTGCCAGCAGCGGACCGGGCGGGGTGAGCACCGGGGAGCTGCTTTTT.

This clonotype came up a few times. The chain links TRBV30 to TRBJ2-1, with 7 bases aligning to TRBD1. This CDR3 has 13 residues. Germline CDR1 reads GTSNPN; CDR2 reads SVGIG (reference sequence). V was pared by 2 bases and J by 5 bases, with 3 bases of the junction left unmatched. CDR3 loop: CAWSTGADNEQFF. The CDR3 DNA follows: TGTGCCTGGAGTACAGGGGCCGACAATGAGCAGTTCTTC. The variable domain in full, with the rest retrieved from reference TRBV30 and TRBJ2-1, is SQTIHQWPATLVQPVGSPLSLECTVEGTSNPNLYWYRQAAGRGLQLLFYSVGIGQISSEVPQNLSASRPQDRQFILSSKKLLLSDSGFYLCAWSTGADNEQFFGPGTRLTVL.